Shown below are 11 T cell receptor beta chains from a single sample sequenced in a study of shared clonotypes between healthy human individuals. CD45RO-negative cells were positively selected for CCR7, leaving out terminally differentiated effector memory CD45RA+ cells. Method: immunoSEQ multiplex PCR; TCRdb's copy keeps in-frame clones and lacks some. The table has around 2,100,000 clones, roughly 95% seen once. Sequencing was carried out using naive CD8+ T cells sorted from blood. The receptors were sampled from a man aged 18 to 30 in good health.

The chain uses TRBV27 and TRBJ2-7; 7 bases are shared with TRBD1. The germline gives CDR1 MNHEY, CDR2 SMNVEV (reference sequence). Trimming took 4 bases from V and 2 from J; bases not matched to a gene: 14. The CDR3 is 17 amino acids. The chain's CDR3 is CASSSIGPRQGPYEQYF. The CDR3 DNA reads as TGTGCCAGCAGTTCAATCGGGCCCCGACAGGGACCCTACGAGCAGTACTTC.

Details on this clone: The sample carries other DNA sequences with the same CDR3. V is TRBV4-3 and J is TRBJ2-7; 9 nucleotides line up with TRBD2. CDR1 LGHNA and CDR2 YSLEER come from the germline V gene. This CDR3 has 15 amino acids. Trimming cost V 1 base and J 2 bases; bases outside gene matches: 3. The CDR3, as DNA: TGCGCCAGCAGCCAAGTCTTAGCGGGAGCCTACGAGCAGTACTTC. Its translation: CASSQVLAGAYEQYF.

The chain links TRBV2 to TRBJ1-5, with D unresolved. Trimming stripped 0 bases from V and 4 bases from J, with 13 bases between. From germline, CDR1 is SNHLY and CDR2 FYNNEI. The length of the CDR3 is 16 residues. The CDR3 is CASSEAGPRGNQPQHF. For the CDR3, the DNA is TGTGCCAGCAGTGAAGCAGGGCCCAGAGGAAATCAGCCCCAGCATTTT.

The genes are TRBV27 and TRBJ2-7; tentatively, D is TRBD1 (6 bases). Germline V gene lookup returns CDR1 MNHEY and CDR2 SMNVEV (reference sequence). The ends were cut back, 6 bases at V and 4 bases at J, with 16 bases in the middle. CDR3 length equals 14 residues. The CDR3 loop is CASSEDSSFYEQYF. The CDR3 DNA reads as TGTGCCAGCAGCGAGGACAGCTCGTTTTACGAGCAGTACTTC.

The chain recombines TRBV28 with TRBJ1-5; weak D call: TRBD1 (5 bases). V was clipped by 6 bases and J by 5 bases, with 17 bases between them. Germline CDR1 is MDHEN and CDR2 is SYDVKM. This CDR3 comprises 15 residues. The CDR3 DNA reads TGTGCCAGCAGCCTATGGGGGACGGGCGATCAGCCCCAGCATTTT. Its protein product is CASSLWGTGDQPQHF.

The chain combines TRBV28 with TRBJ2-5, with 9 bases identical to TRBD1. With 5 bases clipped from V and 3 bases from J, the junction kept 10 bases outside the gene matches. The CDR3 consists of 16 residues. Germline V gene lookup returns CDR1 MDHEN and CDR2 SYDVKM. CDR3 region: CASSNRDRVEEETQYF. CDR3 DNA sequence: TGTGCCAGCAGTAACCGGGACAGGGTAGAAGAAGAGACCCAGTACTTC.

The J gene is TRBJ2-1, the V gene TRBV5-1; no reliable D call. Per the germline V gene, CDR1 is SGHRS and CDR2 is YFSETQ. The CDR3 totals 13 residues. Trimming took off 0 bases at V and 8 bases at J, with 9 bases between the two ends. For the CDR3, the DNA is TGCGCCAGCAGCTTGGGACTGGTCGATGAGCAGTTCTTC. Translating it yields CASSLGLVDEQFF.

This clone appeared once. The sample holds other DNA sequences that translate to the same CDR3. The rearrangement joins TRBV5-6 to TRBJ1-1; D is uncertain. Germline CDR1 is SGHDT and CDR2 is YYEEEE. V was pared by 0 bases and J by 8 bases, with 5 bases between. This CDR3 contains 11 residues. The CDR3 nucleotides read TGTGCCAGCAGCTTGGGAGGGGAAGCTTTCTTT. This translates into CASSLGGEAFF.

This chain uses TRBV11-2 with TRBJ2-3; D not resolved. The CDR3 is made up of 15 amino acids. The V and J ends lost 5 bases and 2 bases respectively, with 14 bases between them. CDR1 is SGHAT, CDR2 FQNNGV, per germline. The CDR3 DNA follows: TGTGCCAGCAGCCCTCCGGGCCTAGACACAGATACGCAGTATTTT. Its protein is CASSPPGLDTDTQYF.

The V call is TRBV5-1, the J call TRBJ1-1, with D maybe TRBD1 (6 bases). V was cut by 1 base and J by 3 bases, with 10 bases left in between. Germline V gene data show CDR1 as SGHRS and CDR2 as YFSETQ. The CDR3 contains 14 residues. CDR3 sequence reads: CASSLWEGDTEAFF. Here the CDR3 DNA reads TGCGCCAGCAGCTTGTGGGAGGGGGACACTGAAGCTTTCTTT.

This rearrangement joins TRBV6-5 to TRBJ2-7; 8 bases map to TRBD2. V shed 5 bases and J 3 bases; nucleotides not matched to a gene: 9. The CDR3 is 15 amino acids. CDR1 is MNHEY, CDR2 SVGAGI, per germline. The CDR3 region has the DNA TGTGCCAGCAGTGGGGCTCGGGAGGGTGACTACGAGCAGTACTTC. Residues: CASSGAREGDYEQYF.